Shown below are 8 T cell receptor beta chains from a single sample sequenced in a study of T cell responses to AZD1222 COVID-19 vaccine. Generated by immunoSEQ multiplex PCR, the TCRdb table keeps only in-frame clones and is missing some. The sample yields 120,000 or so clones, 87% seen once. The source material was peripheral blood, sampled on day 0 of AZD1222 vaccination. The receptors originated from an adult in good health.

J is TRBJ1-2 and V is TRBV3-1 (or the pseudogene TRBV3-2); D is perhaps TRBD1 (5 bases). Trimming took off 0 bases at V and 3 bases at J, with 11 bases between the two ends. This CDR3 region has 15 residues. Looked up from germline, CDR1 is LGHDT and CDR2 is YNNKEL (reference sequence). The CDR3 loop is CASSQESAGHYGYTF. The CDR3 DNA sequence: TGTGCCAGCAGCCAAGAGTCAGCAGGGCACTATGGCTACACCTTC.

The V and J genes are TRBV7-3 and TRBJ2-6; TRBD1 aligns across 7 bases. V dropped 5 bases and J dropped 4; count of bases not matched to a gene: 17. Germline V CDR1 and CDR2: SGHTA, FQGTGA. The length of the CDR3 is 19 residues. The CDR3 sequence: CASSAMTGNRLLGANVLTF. DNA for the CDR3: TGTGCCAGCAGCGCAATGACAGGGAACCGTCTTCTGGGGGCCAACGTCCTGACTTTC.

The rearrangement links TRBV3-1 (or the pseudogene TRBV3-2) to TRBJ1-1, with D tentatively TRBD1 (6 bases). The V end lost 4 bases, the J end lost 4 bases, and 10 bases lay between the germline ends. CDR3 length: 13 residues. Per the germline V gene, CDR1 is LGHDT and CDR2 is YNNKEL (reference sequence). For the CDR3, the DNA is TGTGCCAGCAGCCCTCAGGGGATCACTGAAGCTTTCTTT. As protein: CASSPQGITEAFF.

A word on this clone: Other DNA variants within this sample encode the same CDR3. The V and J genes are TRBV18 and TRBJ2-5, with unresolved D. The germline CDR1 and CDR2 sequences are KGHSH and LQKENI. V lost 3 bases, J lost 4 bases, and 9 bases lay in between. CDR3 length equals 13 residues. CDR3 bases: TGTGCCAGCTCACCCAAGGTCGGAGAGACCCAGTACTTC. As protein: CASSPKVGETQYF.

The CDR3 reads CASSSIGAFNYGYTF. The DNA of the CDR3 is TGTGCCAGCAGTTCCATAGGGGCTTTCAACTATGGCTACACCTTC. This sequence joins TRBV28 and TRBJ1-2; D possibly corresponds to TRBD1 (5 bases). The CDR3 has 15 residues. Trimming left V 4 bases short and J 2 bases short, with 14 bases between. Germline CDR1 MDHEN, CDR2 SYDVKM.

The chain carries TRBV7-2 and TRBJ1-6; D is perhaps TRBD1 (6 bases). V lost 5 bases and J lost 15, with 26 bases in between. Germline V gene sequence: CDR1 SGHTA, CDR2 FQGNSA. This CDR3 comprises 16 residues. CDR3 loop: CASSVRADHLGGLLHF. In nucleotides, the CDR3 is TGTGCCAGCAGCGTAAGGGCTGACCACCTAGGGGGTCTCCTCCACTTT.

The gene calls are TRBV15 and TRBJ2-7; D is ambiguous. The CDR3 consists of 12 residues. CDR1 and CDR2 (germline): LNHNV, YYDKDF (reference sequence). V gave up 0 bases and J gave up 7 bases, with 7 bases separating them. CDR3 protein: CATSREGWEQYF. The CDR3 bases are TGTGCCACCAGCAGAGAAGGCTGGGAGCAGTACTTC.

The CDR3 bases are TGCGCCAGCAGCTTTCTTGGCGGCACAGATACGCAGTATTTT. Residues: CASSFLGGTDTQYF. The chain carries TRBV5-1 and TRBJ2-3; D is ambiguous. CDR1 is SGHRS and CDR2 is YFSETQ in the germline V gene. This CDR3 contains 14 residues. V shed 2 bases and J shed 1 base, with 8 bases lying between them.